Sequencing of this T cell receptor (beta chain) was carried out in a study of blood T cells in healthy people across ages. The sample holds a few counts of this clonotype. Its cognate antigen is unknown. The authors ran a second PCR of roughly 6 to 12 cycles using a sample-barcoded 5' primer and a J-beta primer mix. Each cDNA molecule, via a template-switch adaptor with 12 random nucleotides, was tagged. MiXCR, applied by TCRdb to the 5' RACE reads, yields one record per CDR3 protein. The sample records about 1.7 million distinct CDR3 sequences, over 25% being singletons. Study findings and constraints: As age increased, TCR beta diversity per million T cells fell in a roughly linear fashion. Changes seen in expanded clonotypes were possibly confounded by donor CMV status left unknown. Strong correlation existed between TCR beta diversity and naive T cell percentage.

The TCR was taken from a woman in her twenties or thirties in good health. Input material: blood.

DNA of the CDR3: TGTGCCAGCAGCTTAAAGGTGGGGCTGAGCTCCTACGAGCAGTACTTC. Its translation: CASSLKVGLSSYEQYF. The V call is TRBV7-2, the J call TRBJ2-7, with D perhaps TRBD1 (5 bases). The germline V gene has CDR1 SGHTA and CDR2 FQGNSA. The CDR3 totals 16 residues. V was shortened by 2 bases and J by 0 bases, with 14 bases between the two germline ends.